Listed here is a single T cell receptor beta chain. Its antigen is still unknown. Base qualities are not provided; no much larger clone lies one nucleotide away. The immunoSEQ Assay, a bias-controlled multiplex PCR, was used to amplify TCRbeta CDR3 regions from genomic DNA. Turning to the authors' computational methods: The number of nucleated cells in each sample was estimated by amplification of reference gene primers within the assay. To quantify the absolute abundance of each unique TCRbeta CDR3 rearrangement, sequence reads were collapsed and filtered. For each sample, productive Simpson clonality was calculated by taking the square root of Simpson's diversity index across productive rearrangements. TCRdb retrieved this table from immuneACCESS and kept in-frame rearrangements only. Not all clones are present; in checked studies, unresolved V genes account for under half, and no reason is known for the remainder. V and J calls plus clone size are reproduced from that table; the DNA served to infer D and trimming. Across this sample there are roughly 140,000 clones, with around 91% seen only once. The ten largest clones add up to roughly 3.2% of the sample.

Spanning cysteine to phenylalanine, the CDR3 consists of 15 amino acids. The kept DNA is CDR3 alone, 45 bases in frame from the first base. CDR1 SGHNT and CDR2 YYREEE were looked up in the germline V gene (reference sequence). Trimming accounts for 4 bases at V and 4 bases at J, while the number of junction bases matched to no gene is 4. This record comes from a study of blood T cell repertoires in COVID-19 (dated by TCRdb to about 2020). Some background on the complete study: Samples covering the acute and convalescent phases of COVID-19 were provided by collaborators in the United States, Italy and Spain. The samples were drawn from two sources: the first 160 participants of the ongoing ImmuneRACE study, and over 1,000 subjects contributed by 6 global collaborators. The repertoires were made available in a free public database intended to serve as a resource for research on the immune response to SARS-CoV-2. The prospective study material was composed of cDNA or gDNA derived from T cells, B-cell-depleted T cells, or PBMCs. Where available, HLA class I and class II types were taken from metadata supplied by the sample provider and were not determined by assay-based typing. Deeply sampled blood TCRbeta repertoires from subjects exposed to, actively infected with, or recovered from COVID-19 were included in the dataset. The sample metadata nearly always contained a de-identified subject ID, COVID-19 status, age in years and sex.

The collaborating institutions used their own protocols to collect whole blood in K2EDTA tubes. For TCRbeta analysis, collaborator samples were shipped as frozen whole blood, as isolated PBMCs, or as DNA extracted from either sample type. Here is what the overall study found, with its caveats: The amount of clinical and demographic metadata varied by source and participant and was provided uncurated.

Recombination connected TRBV5-4 to TRBJ2-5; 13 bases in between match TRBD2. The material sequenced was peripheral blood. The sequence came from a woman in her sixties with active COVID-19. The DNA sequence reads TGTGCCAGCAGCACCGGGACTAGCGGGGTAGAGACCCAGTACTTC. It codes for CASSTGTSGVETQYF.